Reported below is one T cell receptor beta chain. Its antigen remains unknown. This sample stems from a study of shared clonotypes between healthy human individuals. General study results and limits: A reduction in generation probabilities was seen for non-shared clonotypes relative to those shared by all four donors.

In replicate PCRs of sorted subsets, roughly 210 ng DNA, roughly 27,000 T cell genomes, was used. Measured with immunoSEQ multiplex PCR; TCRdb has only the in-frame clones, and not every one. The table has roughly 400,000 clones, approximately 97% seen once. The CDR3 sequence is 16 residues long. V was clipped by 2 bases and J by 8 bases; unmatched bases: 13. The germline V gene has CDR1 MNHNY and CDR2 SVGAGI (reference sequence). The V gene is TRBV6-6, the J gene TRBJ2-3; 7 bases are a match to TRBD1. The source material was memory CD8+ T cells sorted from blood. Specified subset: CD45RO+ cells pooled with CCR7-negative TemRA cells. The TCR was taken from a young man in good health. DNA for the CDR3: TGTGCCAGCAGTTACAGCGGACAGGCTCCTGGGACTACGCAGTATTTT. Amino acids: CASSYSGQAPGTTQYF.